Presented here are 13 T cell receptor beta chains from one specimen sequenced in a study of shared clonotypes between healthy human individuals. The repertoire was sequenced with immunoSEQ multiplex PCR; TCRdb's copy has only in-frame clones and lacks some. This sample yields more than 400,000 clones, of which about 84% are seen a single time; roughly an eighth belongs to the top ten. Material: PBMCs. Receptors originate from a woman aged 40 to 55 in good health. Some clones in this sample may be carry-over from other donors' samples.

The CDR3 DNA sequence: TGTGCCAGCAGTTTAGGTTACAATGAGCAGTTCTTC. Translated: CASSLGYNEQFF. The chain links TRBV27 to TRBJ2-1; D gene unclear. Per the germline V gene, CDR1 is MNHEY and CDR2 is SMNVEV (reference sequence). V was cut by 2 bases and J by 4 bases, with 3 bases left in between. This CDR3 is built from 12 residues.

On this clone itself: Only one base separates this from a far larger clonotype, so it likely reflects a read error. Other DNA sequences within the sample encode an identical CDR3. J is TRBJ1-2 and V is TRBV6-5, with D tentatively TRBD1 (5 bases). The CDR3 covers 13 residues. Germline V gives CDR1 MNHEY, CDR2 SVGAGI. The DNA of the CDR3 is TGTGCCAGCCAAAGGGGTTCTACGGACGGCTATACCTTC. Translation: CASQRGSTDGYTF.

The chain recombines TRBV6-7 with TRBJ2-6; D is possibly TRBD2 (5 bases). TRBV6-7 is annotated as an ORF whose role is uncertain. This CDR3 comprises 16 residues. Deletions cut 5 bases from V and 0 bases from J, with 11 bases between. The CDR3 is CASSELDFSGANVLTF. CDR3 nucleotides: TGTGCCAGCAGTGAATTGGACTTCTCTGGGGCCAACGTCCTGACTTTC.

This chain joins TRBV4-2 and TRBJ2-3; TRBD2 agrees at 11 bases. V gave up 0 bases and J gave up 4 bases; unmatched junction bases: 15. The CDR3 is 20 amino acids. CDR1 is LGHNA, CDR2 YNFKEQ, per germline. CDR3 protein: CASSQDGSSGREGAPDTQYF. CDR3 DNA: TGTGCCAGCAGCCAAGACGGCAGTAGCGGGAGGGAGGGGGCACCAGATACGCAGTATTTT.

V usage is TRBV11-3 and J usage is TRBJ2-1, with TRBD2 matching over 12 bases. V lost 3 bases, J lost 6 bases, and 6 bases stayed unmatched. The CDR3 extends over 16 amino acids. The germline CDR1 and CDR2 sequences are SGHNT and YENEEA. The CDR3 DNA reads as TGTGCCAGCAGCTTGGGCGGACTAGCGGGACTCAATGAGCAGTTCTTC. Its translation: CASSLGGLAGLNEQFF.

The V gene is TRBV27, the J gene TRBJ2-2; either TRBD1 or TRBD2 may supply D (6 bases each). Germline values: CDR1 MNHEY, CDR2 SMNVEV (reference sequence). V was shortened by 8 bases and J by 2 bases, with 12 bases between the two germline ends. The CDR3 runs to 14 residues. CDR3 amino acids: CASGGTRNTGELFF. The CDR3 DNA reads TGTGCCAGCGGCGGGACAAGAAACACCGGGGAGCTGTTTTTT.

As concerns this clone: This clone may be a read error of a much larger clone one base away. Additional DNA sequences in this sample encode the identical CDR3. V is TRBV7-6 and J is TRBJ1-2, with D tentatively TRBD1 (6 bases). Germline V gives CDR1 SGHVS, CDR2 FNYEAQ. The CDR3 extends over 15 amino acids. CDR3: CASSPSGGHQAGYTF. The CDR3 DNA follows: TGTGCCAGCAGCCCGAGTGGGGGACATCAGGCGGGCTACACATTC.

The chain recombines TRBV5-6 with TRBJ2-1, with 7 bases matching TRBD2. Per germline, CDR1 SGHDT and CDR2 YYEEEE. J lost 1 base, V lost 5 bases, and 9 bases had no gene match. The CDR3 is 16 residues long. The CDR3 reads CASRGGASASYNEQFF. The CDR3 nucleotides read TGTGCCAGCAGGGGAGGGGCTAGCGCGTCCTACAATGAGCAGTTCTTC.

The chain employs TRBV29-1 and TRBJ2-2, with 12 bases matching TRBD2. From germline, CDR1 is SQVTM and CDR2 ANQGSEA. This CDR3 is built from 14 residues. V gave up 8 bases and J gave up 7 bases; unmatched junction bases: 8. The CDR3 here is CSSRLAGEGGELFF. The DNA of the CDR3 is TGCAGCTCGCGACTAGCGGGAGAGGGCGGGGAGCTGTTTTTT.

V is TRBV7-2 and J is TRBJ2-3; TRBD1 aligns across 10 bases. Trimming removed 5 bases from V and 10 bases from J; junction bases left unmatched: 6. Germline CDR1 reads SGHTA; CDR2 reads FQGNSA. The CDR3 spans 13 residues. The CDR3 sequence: CASSDRGRGAQYF. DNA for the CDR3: TGTGCCAGCAGCGACAGGGGGCGCGGGGCGCAGTATTTT.

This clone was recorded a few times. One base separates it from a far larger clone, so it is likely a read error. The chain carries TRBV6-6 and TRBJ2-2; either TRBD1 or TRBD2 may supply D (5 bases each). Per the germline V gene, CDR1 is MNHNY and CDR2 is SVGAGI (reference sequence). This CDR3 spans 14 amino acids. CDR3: CASRSGTDTWELFF. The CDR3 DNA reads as TGTGCCAGCAGGTCAGGGACGGACACCTGGGAGCTGTTTTTT.

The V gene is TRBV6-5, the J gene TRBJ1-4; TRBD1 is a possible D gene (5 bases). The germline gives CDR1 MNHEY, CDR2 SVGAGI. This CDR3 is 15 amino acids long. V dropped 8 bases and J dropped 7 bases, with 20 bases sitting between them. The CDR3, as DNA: TGTGCCAGCGGGCAGGCGGTGGGGGGTAGTGAAAAACTGTTTTTT. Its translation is CASGQAVGGSEKLFF.

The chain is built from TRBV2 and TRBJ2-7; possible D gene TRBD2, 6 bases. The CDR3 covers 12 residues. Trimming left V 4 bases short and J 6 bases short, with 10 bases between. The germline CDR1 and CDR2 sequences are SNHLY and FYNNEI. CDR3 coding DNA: TGTGCCAGCAGTGTGGGGAGGCGCGAGCAGTACTTC. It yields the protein CASSVGRREQYF. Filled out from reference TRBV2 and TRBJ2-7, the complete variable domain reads EPEVTQTPSHQVTQMGQEVILRCVPISNHLYFYWYRQILGQKVEFLVSFYNNEISEKSEIFDDQFSVERPDGSNFTLKIRSTKLEDSAMYFCASSVGRREQYFGPGTRLTVT.